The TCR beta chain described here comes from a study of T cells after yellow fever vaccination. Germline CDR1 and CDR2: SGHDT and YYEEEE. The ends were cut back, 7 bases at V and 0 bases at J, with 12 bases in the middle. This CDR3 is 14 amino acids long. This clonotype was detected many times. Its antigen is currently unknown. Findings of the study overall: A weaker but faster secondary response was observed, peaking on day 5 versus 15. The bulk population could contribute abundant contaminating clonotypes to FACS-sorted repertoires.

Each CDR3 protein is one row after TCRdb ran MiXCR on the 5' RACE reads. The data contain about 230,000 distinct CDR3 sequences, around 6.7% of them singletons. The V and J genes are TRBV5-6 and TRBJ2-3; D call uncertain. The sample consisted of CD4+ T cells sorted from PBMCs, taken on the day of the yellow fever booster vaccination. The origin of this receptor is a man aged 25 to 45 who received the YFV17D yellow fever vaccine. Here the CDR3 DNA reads TGTGCCAGCGGGCTAGTAGGAAGCACAGATACGCAGTATTTT. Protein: CASGLVGSTDTQYF.